The rows below give T cell receptor beta chains drawn from one sample of a study of neurological immune-mediated disorders. TCRdb reanalysed the 5' RACE reads using MiXCR and keeps one entry per CDR3 protein. This table holds 71,000 or so distinct CDR3 sequences, about 5% found once. The sequenced sample consisted of PBMCs. The receptors here all came from a woman in her 30s with multiple sclerosis. Each CDR3 is given with its conserved first and last residue. A D gene is named only where the DNA matches it firmly. Not all rows give a size; the values are once, few, many and, for expanded clones, a class.

J gene	V gene	clone size	D gene	CDR3 protein	CDR3 DNA
TRBJ2-5	TRBV20-1	many	-	CSARDMRQQETQYF	TGCAGTGCTAGAGATATGCGACAGCAAGAGACCCAGTACTTC
TRBJ2-1	TRBV5-1	many	-	CASMRENYNEQFF	TGCGCCAGCATGAGGGAAAACTACAATGAGCAGTTCTTC
TRBJ1-2	TRBV18	many	-	CASSPSAGSFPGFGYTF	TGTGCCAGCTCACCATCGGCAGGGAGCTTTCCCGGTTTCGGCTACACCTTC
TRBJ1-1	TRBV5-5	many	-	CASSLDEGKVGYTEAFF	TGTGCCAGCAGCTTAGATGAGGGGAAGGTCGGGTACACTGAAGCTTTCTTT
TRBJ1-1	TRBV5-5	many	-	CASSLPAKSEAFF	TGTGCCAGCAGCTTGCCAGCCAAGAGTGAAGCTTTCTTT
TRBJ2-2	TRBV10-3	many	-	CAISGPTNTGELFF	TGTGCCATCAGTGGGCCCACGAACACCGGGGAGCTGTTTTTT
TRBJ2-1	TRBV10-1	many	-	CASSRDGNNEQFF	TGCGCCAGCAGTCGGGACGGAAACAATGAGCAGTTCTTC
TRBJ2-3	TRBV4-2	many	-	CASSQRLKGGGDTQYF	TGTGCCAGCAGCCAAAGGCTGAAGGGCGGTGGAGATACGCAGTATTTT
TRBJ2-5	TRBV7-2	many	-	CASSLAGLPRQETQYF	TGTGCCAGCAGCTTAGCGGGTCTACCCCGGCAGGAGACCCAGTACTTC
TRBJ2-3	TRBV24-1	many	-	CATSGGPGDGPDTQYF	TGTGCCACCAGTGGAGGCCCCGGAGACGGGCCAGATACGCAGTATTTT
TRBJ1-4	TRBV27	few	-	CASSLSPASNEKLFF	TGTGCCAGCAGTTTATCCCCAGCCTCTAATGAAAAACTGTTTTTT
TRBJ2-1	TRBV28	-	-	CASGTYYNEQFF	TGTGCCAGCGGGACTTACTACAATGAGCAGTTCTTC
TRBJ2-1	TRBV6-6	many	TRBD1	CASRDRDAYNEQFF	TGTGCCAGCAGAGACAGGGACGCCTACAATGAGCAGTTCTTC
TRBJ1-1	TRBV12-3/TRBV12-4	many	TRBD1	CASSFTGEGGTEAFF	TGTGCCAGCAGTTTTACAGGGGAAGGGGGAACTGAAGCTTTCTTT
TRBJ1-4	TRBV28	many	TRBD1	CASSRLPGTGAPLGEKLFF	TGTGCCAGCAGTCGCCTCCCGGGGACAGGGGCGCCCCTAGGTGAAAAACTGTTTTTT
TRBJ2-1	TRBV18	-	TRBD1	CASSPPSTGGNEQFF	TGTGCCAGCTCACCACCCTCTACAGGGGGCAATGAGCAGTTCTTC
TRBJ1-3	TRBV12-3/TRBV12-4	few	TRBD1	CASSSVGQTLSGNTIYF	TGTGCCAGCAGTTCGGTGGGACAGACCCTCTCTGGAAACACCATATATTTT
TRBJ2-5	TRBV7-9	many	TRBD2	CASSSGTSGRRQETQYF	TGTGCCAGCAGCTCGGGGACTAGCGGGAGGCGCCAAGAGACCCAGTACTTC
TRBJ2-3	TRBV10-3	many	-	CAISLREDTQYF	TGTGCCATCAGCCTCAGGGAAGATACGCAGTATTTT
TRBJ2-1	TRBV5-1	many	TRBD1	CASSLVGTDYNEQFF	TGCGCCAGCAGCTTGGTAGGGACAGACTACAATGAGCAGTTCTTC
TRBJ1-1	TRBV14	many	TRBD1	CASMPGLDRANTEAFF	TGTGCCAGCATGCCAGGGCTGGACAGGGCCAACACTGAAGCTTTCTTT
TRBJ2-1	TRBV28	many	-	CASSLLSDGYNEQFF	TGTGCCAGCAGTCTCTTGTCAGACGGGTACAATGAGCAGTTCTTC
TRBJ1-5	TRBV18	many	-	CASSPPLGQPQHF	TGTGCCAGCTCACCACCGTTGGGTCAGCCCCAGCATTTT
TRBJ1-1	TRBV7-9	many	-	CASSLSQGIADTEAFF	TGTGCCAGCAGCTTATCGCAGGGGATTGCGGACACTGAAGCTTTCTTT
TRBJ1-4	TRBV20-1	many	-	CSAREWGAGEKLFF	TGCAGTGCTAGAGAGTGGGGGGCAGGGGAAAAACTGTTTTTT
TRBJ2-1	TRBV7-8	-	-	CASSLGRLRTHEQFF	TGTGCCAGCAGCCTAGGGAGACTCCGGACCCATGAGCAGTTCTTC
TRBJ2-1	TRBV6-5	many	-	CASSYSLGSNEQFF	TGTGCCAGCAGTTACTCTCTAGGTAGCAATGAGCAGTTCTTC
TRBJ2-1	TRBV20-1	many	TRBD2	CSARDPRTSGHNEQFF	TGCAGTGCTAGAGATCCCCGGACTAGCGGTCACAATGAGCAGTTCTTC
TRBJ2-7	TRBV20-1	many	-	CSARGRAYEQYF	TGCAGTGCGAGGGGCAGGGCTTACGAGCAGTACTTC
TRBJ2-7	TRBV20-1	many	TRBD2	CSAHRASGGYEQYF	TGCAGTGCCCATCGGGCTAGCGGGGGGTACGAGCAGTACTTC
TRBJ1-1	TRBV12-3/TRBV12-4	many	TRBD1	CASSLDRRPAFF	TGTGCCAGCAGTCTGGACAGGAGGCCCGCTTTCTTT
TRBJ2-2	TRBV6-5	many	TRBD2	CASGTSANTGELFF	TGTGCCAGCGGGACTAGCGCCAACACCGGGGAGCTGTTTTTT
TRBJ2-2	TRBV9	many	-	CASSVATPTGELFF	TGTGCCAGCAGCGTAGCTACGCCTACCGGGGAGCTGTTTTTT
TRBJ2-1	TRBV12-3/TRBV12-4	-	-	CASSSGREQFF	TGTGCCAGCAGTTCAGGGCGGGAGCAGTTCTTC
TRBJ2-4	TRBV2	few	-	CASIVSGKGTKNIQYF	TGTGCCAGCATTGTTTCCGGGAAGGGGACAAAAAACATTCAGTACTTC
TRBJ2-2	TRBV10-2	many	-	CASSEWGGANTGELFF	TGCGCCAGCAGTGAGTGGGGGGGCGCGAACACCGGGGAGCTGTTTTTT
TRBJ1-2	TRBV20-1	many	-	CSAGGWGGYTF	TGCAGTGCTGGGGGGTGGGGTGGCTACACCTTC
TRBJ2-3	TRBV6-1	many	-	CASLLEELSDTQYF	TGTGCCAGCCTACTTGAGGAATTGTCGGATACGCAGTATTTT
TRBJ2-7	TRBV6-5	many	-	CASSYSGNPSYEQYF	TGTGCCAGCAGTTACTCGGGCAACCCCTCCTACGAGCAGTACTTC
TRBJ2-3	TRBV10-3	many	TRBD2	CAISESSGTRSPDTQYF	TGTGCCATCAGTGAGTCCTCCGGGACTAGATCCCCCGATACGCAGTATTTT
TRBJ2-2	TRBV6-5	many	TRBD1	CASGPQGAGGELFF	TGTGCCAGCGGACCACAGGGGGCCGGCGGGGAGCTGTTTTTT
TRBJ2-5	TRBV19	many	-	CASSIAGPETQYF	TGTGCCAGTAGTATTGCAGGTCCGGAGACCCAGTACTTC
TRBJ2-5	TRBV5-1	many	TRBD2	CASSPIPSGGEETQYF	TGCGCCAGCAGCCCCATACCTAGCGGGGGCGAAGAGACCCAGTACTTC
TRBJ2-7	TRBV12-3/TRBV12-4	few	-	CASSLLGGQGEQYF	TGTGCCAGCAGTTTACTCGGGGGTCAGGGCGAGCAGTACTTC
TRBJ1-1	TRBV20-1	many	-	CSATRTQRNTEAFF	TGCAGTGCTACAAGGACGCAGCGCAACACTGAAGCTTTCTTT
TRBJ2-4	TRBV20-1	many	-	CSAPGRAKNIQYF	TGCAGTGCCCCTGGAAGGGCCAAAAACATTCAGTACTTC
TRBJ1-6	TRBV12-3/TRBV12-4	many	TRBD1	CASSFGQEVYNSPLHF	TGTGCCAGCAGCTTCGGACAGGAGGTCTATAATTCACCCCTCCACTTT
TRBJ1-1	TRBV20-1	many	TRBD1	CSANRGMMNTEAFF	TGCAGTGCGAACAGGGGAATGATGAACACTGAAGCTTTCTTT
TRBJ2-5	TRBV5-1	many	TRBD1	CASSLDRGAETQYF	TGCGCCAGCAGCTTGGACAGGGGAGCAGAGACCCAGTACTTC
TRBJ2-7	TRBV5-1	many	-	CASSLEWEYEQYF	TGCGCCAGCAGCTTGGAATGGGAATACGAGCAGTACTTC
TRBJ1-1	TRBV20-1	many	-	CSAPPQGVNTEAFF	TGCAGTGCTCCCCCCCAGGGTGTCAACACTGAAGCTTTCTTT
TRBJ1-2	TRBV2	many	-	CASSEGGSRNYGYTF	TGTGCCAGCAGTGAAGGGGGAAGCCGTAACTATGGCTACACCTTC
TRBJ2-3	TRBV12-3/TRBV12-4	few	-	CASSPGTRSTDTQYF	TGTGCCAGCAGTCCCGGGACGCGGAGCACAGATACGCAGTATTTT
TRBJ2-5	TRBV3-1	many	-	CASSQEARGGPQETQYF	TGTGCCAGCAGCCAAGAGGCGCGGGGCGGTCCTCAAGAGACCCAGTACTTC
TRBJ1-5	TRBV5-1	many	-	CASARPPGDYSNQPQHF	TGCGCCAGCGCGCGGCCCCCAGGGGATTATAGCAATCAGCCCCAGCATTTT
TRBJ2-7	TRBV5-1	many	-	CASSWGTPSSYEQYF	TGCGCCAGCAGCTGGGGGACTCCGAGCTCCTACGAGCAGTACTTC
TRBJ2-3	TRBV5-1	many	-	CASSGGTALGTDTQYF	TGCGCCAGCAGCGGAGGGACAGCCCTAGGGACAGATACGCAGTATTTT